This T cell receptor (beta chain) was sequenced during a study of cytomegalovirus exposure and HLA in healthy donors. The ends were cut back, 3 bases at V and 6 bases at J, with 22 bases in the middle. Per germline, CDR1 SGHTA and CDR2 FQGNSA. The CDR3 extends over 17 amino acids. This clone has more than one count but fewer than ten. The antigen is not known. PCR involved 60 Vbeta and 13 Jbeta primers. The assay was immunoSEQ multiplex PCR, and TCRdb's table has in-frame clones only and misses some. The table lists 150,000 to 200,000 clones, around two thirds of them singletons. Findings of the study overall: Later analysis suggested most CMV-associated TCR beta chains were HLA-restricted. CMV serostatus was the only immune exposure information that was available. Usually a TCR sequence was rare, but some public TCRs were found in many donors. Among TCR beta chains, those listed as cytomegalovirus-associated numbered under 200.

The sequenced sample consisted of PBMCs. The receptor was derived from a man aged 35 to 55 in good health and CMV-seronegative. The J gene is TRBJ2-3, the V gene TRBV7-2; maybe TRBD2 (6 bases). CDR3 protein: CASSFLDRAGRRDTQYF. DNA of the CDR3: TGTGCCAGCAGCTTTCTGGATAGGGCAGGGAGGAGGGATACGCAGTATTTT.